A selection of T cell receptor beta chains follows, all from one sample in a study of OX40 agonist ivuxolimab in advanced cancers. Method: immunoSEQ multiplex PCR; TCRdb's copy keeps in-frame clones and lacks some. This sample has about 23,000 clones, with roughly 71% found just once. The starting material was CD4+ or CD8+ T cells sorted from blood, obtained in a trial of the OX40 agonist ivuxolimab. The receptors were sampled from an adult with an advanced solid tumor such as melanoma, head and neck, liver or kidney cancer. Each CDR3 is given without its conserved first and last residue. Fields, in order: V gene, J gene, CDR3 length, CDR3 protein.

V: TRBV18; J: TRBJ1-2; length: 12; CDR3: ASSPAGDNYGYT
V: TRBV2; J: TRBJ2-2; length: 13; CDR3: ASSRGRTRGGELF
V: TRBV18; J: TRBJ2-7; length: 11; CDR3: ASSLTSGEEQY
V: TRBV5-4; J: TRBJ2-7; length: 13; CDR3: ASILPGQGSYEQY
V: TRBV7-9; J: TRBJ2-1; length: 12; CDR3: ASRDGGPHNEQF
V: TRBV7-3; J: TRBJ2-1; length: 14; CDR3: ASSPAPASSYNEQF
V: TRBV11-2; J: TRBJ1-3; length: 14; CDR3: ASSLDRAEVGNTIY
V: TRBV21-1; J: TRBJ1-2; length: 14; CDR3: ASSNAIYRKTYGYT
V: TRBV4-1; J: TRBJ1-5; length: 13; CDR3: ASSRQETSNQPQH
V: TRBV7-8; J: TRBJ2-5; length: 14; CDR3: ASSLGTGYLRGTQY
V: TRBV7-6; J: TRBJ2-1; length: 14; CDR3: ASSRTSGVGEHEQF
V: TRBV15; J: TRBJ1-4; length: 11; CDR3: ATSRDLGEKLF
V: TRBV30; J: TRBJ2-1; length: 13; CDR3: AWSLLAGGPSEQF
V: TRBV5-4; J: TRBJ2-5; length: 12; CDR3: ASSSGLAQETQY
V: TRBV12-5; J: TRBJ2-1; length: 13; CDR3: ASGSTGTSSNEQF
V: TRBV28; J: TRBJ2-5; length: 10; CDR3: ASSLQGETQY
V: TRBV18; J: TRBJ1-2; length: 10; CDR3: ASSPDRAGYT
V: TRBV7-9; J: TRBJ2-7; length: 10; CDR3: ASSLRLVEQY
V: TRBV28; J: TRBJ1-1; length: 10; CDR3: ASSTYQDGLG
V: TRBV7-2; J: TRBJ1-5; length: 15; CDR3: ASSLGFRGISNQPQH
V: TRBV7-2; J: TRBJ1-4; length: 13; CDR3: ASSLGDRDNEKLF
V: TRBV6-6; J: TRBJ2-5; length: 14; CDR3: ASSVQGSGVKETQY
V: TRBV19; J: TRBJ1-1; length: 11; CDR3: ASSIVLWTEAF
V: TRBV19; J: TRBJ2-7; length: 13; CDR3: ASSLGTGIRYEQY
V: TRBV15; J: TRBJ2-5; length: 13; CDR3: ATSSAGTRGETQY
V: TRBV11-2; J: TRBJ1-1; length: 11; CDR3: ASSQTENTEAF
V: TRBV11-2; J: TRBJ1-2; length: 13; CDR3: ASSPSAGWGYGYT
V: TRBV19; J: TRBJ2-6; length: 13; CDR3: ASSPQISGANVLT
V: TRBV4-1; J: TRBJ2-4; length: 14; CDR3: ASSQVNRGAKNIQY
V: TRBV2; J: TRBJ2-5; length: 10; CDR3: ASGLGQETQY
V: TRBV30; J: TRBJ2-2; length: 13; CDR3: AWSVEGIGTGELF
V: TRBV18; J: TRBJ2-1; length: 15; CDR3: ASSPPKDTELYNEQF
V: TRBV7-8; J: TRBJ2-1; length: 13; CDR3: ASSLGTSLPNEQF
V: TRBV11-2; J: TRBJ2-1; length: 12; CDR3: ASSFTSERVEQF
V: TRBV2; J: TRBJ2-4; length: 10; CDR3: ASSEGSFIQY
V: TRBV10-2; J: TRBJ2-7; length: 11; CDR3: ASGRDPSYEQY
V: TRBV27; J: TRBJ2-1; length: 15; CDR3: ASSSRTSGGKNNEQF
V: TRBV6-5; J: TRBJ1-1; length: 12; CDR3: ASTSGTLDTEAF
V: TRBV19; J: -; length: 13; CDR3: ASSQDRGGSYEQY
V: TRBV7-2; J: TRBJ2-1; length: 16; CDR3: ASSLVGAGATGYNEQF
V: TRBV6-1; J: TRBJ1-1; length: 12; CDR3: ASSGRTGDTEAF
V: TRBV19; J: TRBJ1-5; length: 15; CDR3: ASMGQGFGKWLAPQH
V: TRBV5-4; J: TRBJ2-1; length: 16; CDR3: ASSPGQPELSSYNEQF
V: TRBV11-3; J: TRBJ2-1; length: 13; CDR3: ASSPKEARDNEQF
V: TRBV9; J: TRBJ1-2; length: 13; CDR3: ASSVEEGRGYGYT
V: TRBV7-2; J: TRBJ1-4; length: 14; CDR3: ASSLREGLGNEKLF
V: TRBV30; J: TRBJ2-5; length: 12; CDR3: AWVTSGGGSTQY
V: TRBV10-3; J: TRBJ2-7; length: 11; CDR3: AISKTGNYEQY
V: TRBV19; J: TRBJ1-5; length: 12; CDR3: ASNPRDSNQPQH
V: TRBV29-1; J: TRBJ1-3; length: 10; CDR3: SVMVPGNTIY
V: TRBV11-2; J: TRBJ2-5; length: 12; CDR3: ASTTGLAGKTQY
V: TRBV9; J: TRBJ2-3; length: 13; CDR3: ASSPPGEGTDTQY
V: TRBV10-3; J: TRBJ2-7; length: 12; CDR3: AISNRDGTYEQY
V: TRBV7-9; J: TRBJ1-4; length: 10; CDR3: ASSLEGEKLF